These T cell receptor beta chains were read from a single sample in a study of shared clonotypes between healthy human individuals. Produced via immunoSEQ multiplex PCR; TCRdb's table is partial and in-frame only. The sample consists of 2.3 million or so clones, 90% to 95% of them appearing once. The sample was naive CD4+ T cells from PBMCs. The origin of the receptors is a man younger than 35 in good health. Some clones in this sample may be carry-over from other donors' samples. Both conserved end residues are part of each CDR3. Each record gives: clone size, J gene, V gene, D gene, CDR3 protein, CDR3 DNA. A D gene is named only where the DNA matches it firmly. Not all rows give a size; the values are once, few, many and, for expanded clones, a class.

once | TRBJ1-3 | TRBV7-9 | - | CASSLGAGEGNTIYF | TGTGCCAGCAGCTTAGGGGCAGGGGAAGGAAACACCATATATTTT
- | TRBJ2-7 | TRBV6-4 | - | CASRPRADRPYEQYF | TGTGCCAGCAGACCCCGGGCGGACAGACCCTACGAGCAGTACTTC
once | TRBJ2-7 | TRBV11-3 | - | CASSLDPEYEQYF | TGTGCCAGCAGCTTAGATCCGGAGTACGAGCAGTACTTC
- | TRBJ1-2 | TRBV6-5 | - | CASSPDSYGYTF | TGTGCCAGCAGCCCAGACAGCTATGGCTACACCTTC
- | TRBJ2-1 | TRBV4-2 | TRBD2 | CASSPSQREAMDEQFF | TGTGCCAGCAGCCCTTCCCAGCGGGAGGCTATGGATGAGCAGTTCTTC
- | TRBJ1-2 | TRBV4-1 | - | CASSQRTTGSTNGYTF | TGCGCCAGCAGCCAACGTACGACAGGTTCCACTAATGGCTACACCTTC
once | TRBJ1-5 | TRBV11-2 | - | CASSVGQTILSQPQHF | TGTGCCAGCAGCGTCGGACAGACCATACTATCCCAGCCCCAGCATTTT
- | TRBJ2-5 | TRBV20-1 | TRBD1 | CSIDRGETQYF | TGCAGCATAGACAGGGGAGAGACCCAGTACTTC
- | TRBJ2-1 | TRBV5-1 | - | CASSFKAYNEQFF | TGCGCCAGCAGCTTTAAAGCCTACAATGAGCAGTTCTTC
few | TRBJ2-3 | TRBV4-2 | - | CASSQDGSTDTQYF | TGTGCCAGCAGCCAAGATGGGAGCACAGATACGCAGTATTTT
- | TRBJ2-2 | TRBV6-5 | - | CASSYRENTGELFF | TGTGCCAGCAGTTACAGAGAAAACACCGGGGAGCTGTTTTTT
- | TRBJ2-5 | TRBV19 | - | CASSIGRKETQYF | TGTGCCAGTAGTATAGGACGGAAAGAGACCCAGTACTTC
- | TRBJ2-7 | TRBV5-1 | - | CASRQGTYEQYF | TGCGCCAGCAGACAAGGGACCTACGAGCAGTACTTC
- | TRBJ1-1 | TRBV7-9 | TRBD1 | CASSLARDRGLDMGTEAFF | TGTGCCAGCAGCTTAGCGCGGGACAGGGGGCTCGATATGGGCACTGAAGCTTTCTTT
- | TRBJ2-7 | TRBV28 | - | CASSLVGQAQYF | TGTGCCAGCAGTTTGGTTGGGCAGGCGCAGTACTTC
once | TRBJ1-1 | TRBV6-1 | - | CASSVLMKNTEAFF | TGTGCCAGCAGTGTCCTTATGAAGAACACTGAAGCTTTCTTT
few | TRBJ1-1 | TRBV5-1 | TRBD1 | CASSLVGQGNTEAFF | TGCGCCAGCAGCTTGGTCGGACAGGGGAACACTGAAGCTTTCTTT
- | TRBJ2-3 | TRBV7-3 | - | CASSPQTGTDTQYF | TGTGCCAGCAGCCCGCAAACTGGGACAGATACGCAGTATTTT
- | TRBJ1-3 | TRBV5-1 | - | CASSLATSGNTIYF | TGCGCCAGCAGCTTGGCCACCTCTGGAAACACCATATATTTT